One sample yielded the 17 T cell receptor beta chains listed below, sequenced in a study of blood T cell repertoires in COVID-19. Here immunoSEQ multiplex PCR was the method, and the copy in TCRdb shows in-frame clones only, minus some. The sample records around 270,000 clones, approximately 83% being singletons. The sample was PBMCs or T cells enriched from blood (not recorded which). These receptors originate from a woman under 40 who had recovered from COVID-19.

The chain employs TRBV5-4 and TRBJ2-7; 8 bases are shared with TRBD1. The V gene end was trimmed by 6 bases and the J gene end by 9 bases; junction bases not matched to a gene: 11. The germline V gene has CDR1 SGHNT and CDR2 YYREEE (reference sequence). CDR3 length equals 13 residues. The CDR3: CASTLDRASWQYF. The DNA for the CDR3 is TGTGCCAGCACACTGGACAGGGCCTCGTGGCAGTACTTC.

The chain links TRBV2 to TRBJ2-1, with a tentative D call TRBD1 (6 bases). Trimming stripped 5 bases from V and 4 bases from J, with 15 bases between. Germline CDR1 SNHLY, CDR2 FYNNEI. The CDR3 length is 15 residues. The CDR3 protein is CASSPGEWGYNEQFF. In DNA form, the CDR3 reads TGTGCCAGCAGTCCAGGGGAGTGGGGGTACAATGAGCAGTTCTTC.

This clone was detected only once. The chain joins TRBV5-6 to TRBJ2-2; possibly TRBD1 for D (6 bases). The CDR3 sequence is 16 residues long. The V and J ends lost 4 bases and 0 bases respectively, with 13 bases between them. Germline loops: CDR1 SGHDT, CDR2 YYEEEE. The CDR3 loop is CASSRDRSSNTGELFF. CDR3 in DNA: TGTGCCAGCAGCCGAGACAGGTCGTCGAACACCGGGGAGCTGTTTTTT.

The CDR3 nucleotides read TGTGCCAGCAGCTTCGCGGGGGGCCACCCTATCACAGATACGCAGTATTTT. This gives the protein CASSFAGGHPITDTQYF. V is TRBV5-4 and J is TRBJ2-3; 8 bases line up with TRBD2. The CDR3 length is 17 residues. Germline V gives CDR1 SGHNT, CDR2 YYREEE (reference sequence). The V gene end was trimmed by 2 bases and the J gene end by 2 bases; junction bases not matched to a gene: 10.

J is TRBJ1-1 and V is TRBV11-1, with TRBD1 as a possible D gene (5 bases). The germline V and J ends were trimmed by 1 base and 3 bases, with 9 bases remaining between them. The V gene's germline CDR1 is SGHAT and CDR2 FQDESV (reference sequence). This CDR3 region has 14 residues. The CDR3 DNA follows: TGTGCCAGCAGCTTAGAGCGGGGCTACACTGAAGCTTTCTTT. Residues: CASSLERGYTEAFF.

V and J are TRBV4-1 and TRBJ2-7; TRBD2 aligns across 11 bases. This CDR3 region has 18 residues. Germline CDR1 and CDR2: MGHRA and YSYEKL. J gave up 1 base and V 4 bases, and 12 bases lay outside the gene matches. The CDR3 loop reads CASSRVPVAGGTSYEQYF. The CDR3 DNA sequence: TGCGCCAGCAGCCGAGTCCCCGTAGCGGGGGGGACGTCCTACGAGCAGTACTTC.

The chain joins TRBV29-1 to TRBJ2-6; 8 nucleotides agree with TRBD1. Germline trimming cut 7 bases from V and 0 bases from J; bases unmatched to any gene: 11. Germline V gene lookup returns CDR1 SQVTM and CDR2 ANQGSEA. This CDR3 is 17 amino acids long. This CDR3 is CSAPLQGASSGANVLTF. CDR3 nucleotide sequence: TGCAGCGCCCCCCTCCAGGGGGCTAGCTCTGGGGCCAACGTCCTGACTTTC.

This clone has at least ten counts. The chain employs TRBV11-2 and TRBJ1-5; possibly TRBD1 for D (6 bases). Germline CDR1 is SGHAT and CDR2 is FQNNGV. The V gene lost 5 bases and the J gene lost 6 bases, with 11 bases spanning the gap. CDR3 size: 13 residues. Written as DNA, the CDR3 is TGTGCCAGCAGCCCGGGGGGCCGTCAGCCCCAGCATTTT. Encoded protein: CASSPGGRQPQHF.

This clone appeared a single time. The chain carries TRBV3-1 (or the pseudogene TRBV3-2) and TRBJ2-7; 9 positions match TRBD2. This CDR3 is 15 amino acids long. Germline V gene data show CDR1 as LGHDT and CDR2 as YNNKEL (reference sequence). Trimming removed 1 base from V and 4 bases from J; junction bases left unmatched: 5. The CDR3 DNA reads TGTGCCAGCAGCCAAGGCGGGACTAGCCTTTACGAGCAGTACTTC. As protein: CASSQGGTSLYEQYF.

The V and J genes are TRBV11-2 and TRBJ2-7, with 10 bases matching TRBD2. CDR3 length equals 14 residues. V trimming: 8 bases; J trimming: 7 bases; junction bases outside the gene matches: 11. The germline gives CDR1 SGHAT, CDR2 FQNNGV. This CDR3 reads CASLVGLAGDEQYF. The CDR3 DNA reads TGTGCCAGCCTCGTAGGGCTAGCGGGAGATGAGCAGTACTTC.

J is TRBJ2-1 and V is TRBV7-6, with 12 bases lining up with TRBD2. The germline CDR1 and CDR2 sequences are SGHVS and FNYEAQ. The CDR3 extends over 20 amino acids. V lost 4 bases, J lost 0 bases, and 13 bases stayed unmatched. In nucleotides, the CDR3 is TGTGCCAGCAGCTCGGTGATAACTAGCGGGGGGCCGAGCTCCTACAATGAGCAGTTCTTC. Translating gives CASSSVITSGGPSSYNEQFF.

This rearrangement joins TRBV10-1 to TRBJ1-5, with TRBD1 matching over 9 bases. The CDR3 runs to 15 residues. After removal of 10 bases from V and 1 base from J, the junction contained 8 bases not matched to a gene. Per the germline V gene, CDR1 is WNHNN and CDR2 is SYGVQD (reference sequence). CDR3 residues: CANRGLRPSNQPQHF. The CDR3 DNA sequence: TGCGCCAACAGGGGGCTACGACCCAGCAATCAGCCCCAGCATTTT.

The CDR3 spells CASSFGVRIYEQYF. CDR3 coding DNA: TGTGCCAGCAGCTTCGGGGTTCGCATCTACGAGCAGTACTTC. The chain carries TRBV14 and TRBJ2-7; a weak D match, TRBD2 (5 bases). The CDR3 is 14 residues long. The germline gives CDR1 SGHDN, CDR2 FVKESK. The V end was cut by 5 bases, the J end by 3 bases, with 14 bases between.

The chain combines TRBV20-1 with TRBJ1-3; D uncertain. There are 11 residues in the CDR3. Per germline, CDR1 DFQATT and CDR2 SNEGSKA (reference sequence). Trimming left V 7 bases short and J 5 bases short, with 9 bases between. CDR3 nucleotides: TGCAGTGTAACACAAAGAAACACCATATATTTT. Amino acids: CSVTQRNTIYF.

This chain uses TRBV5-1 with TRBJ1-1; perhaps TRBD1 as D (5 bases). Looked up from germline, CDR1 is SGHRS and CDR2 is YFSETQ. Trimming left V 5 bases short and J 0 bases short, with 11 bases between. The CDR3 totals 14 residues. CDR3 loop: CASSEPGMNTEAFF. In DNA form, the CDR3 reads TGCGCCAGCAGTGAGCCAGGGATGAACACTGAAGCTTTCTTT.

The chain carries TRBV9 and TRBJ1-4; D gene ambiguous. Per the germline V gene, CDR1 is SGDLS and CDR2 is YYNGEE. The CDR3 runs 18 residues. The V end was cut by 3 bases, the J end by 3 bases, with 21 bases between. The CDR3 bases are TGTGCCAGCAGCGCCGGATACTCGTATTACGGGGCTAATGAAAAACTGTTTTTT. This gives the protein CASSAGYSYYGANEKLFF.

V and J are TRBV20-1 and TRBJ2-3, with D hard to call. The CDR3 covers 11 residues. Per the germline V gene, CDR1 is DFQATT and CDR2 is SNEGSKA (reference sequence). V shed 6 bases and J shed 8 bases, with 12 bases lying between them. In DNA form, the CDR3 reads TGCAGTGCCCTCGTTCGAGGTACGCAGTATTTT. Amino acid sequence: CSALVRGTQYF.